These T cell receptor beta chains were read from a single sample in a study of Graves' ophthalmopathy and Graves' hyperthyroidism. TCRdb recomputed calls from the multiplex PCR reads with MiXCR, one row per CDR3 protein. Here the sample spans approximately 480,000 distinct CDR3 sequences, around an eighth being singletons. Sequencing was carried out using blood. All receptors derive from a woman aged 25 to 39 with Graves' ophthalmopathy. Both conserved end residues are part of each CDR3. The order of the fields is D gene, clone size, J gene, V gene, CDR3 DNA, CDR3 protein. D genes are given only for firm matches. Size values are once, few and many counts, or a class for expanded clones, and some rows have none.

.	many	TRBJ2-5	TRBV29-1	TGCAGCGTGGCCTATGGCGGGGGCTTAGAGACCCAGTACTTC	CSVAYGGGLETQYF
TRBD2	.	TRBJ2-7	TRBV6-4	TGTGCCAGCAGTGAGCTCGGACTAGCGAAAATCTACGAGCAGTACTTC	CASSELGLAKIYEQYF
TRBD2	many	TRBJ2-5	TRBV20-1	TGCAGTGCCACTAGCGGGGGGTACCAAGAGACCCAGTACTTC	CSATSGGYQETQYF
.	many	TRBJ1-2	TRBV24-1	TGTGCCACCAGTGATGCTACAGGGATGGGGAGTCATGGCTACACCTTC	CATSDATGMGSHGYTF
TRBD1	many	TRBJ1-3	TRBV11-1	TGTGCCAGCAGCCGACAGGGGGGGAGCTCTGGAAACACCATATATTTT	CASSRQGGSSGNTIYF
TRBD1	many	TRBJ2-7	TRBV6-1	TGTGCCAGCAGTGAAGGTGCTGGACAGGGGTCCTACGAGCAGTACTTC	CASSEGAGQGSYEQYF
.	many	TRBJ2-5	TRBV6-2/TRBV6-3	TGTGCCAGTTCAAACAGGGTTCTCCGGGAGACCCAGTACTTC	CASSNRVLRETQYF
.	many	TRBJ1-6	TRBV20-1	TGCAGTGCTAGCTCGCGACACCATGGAACTAATTCACCCCTCCACTTT	CSASSRHHGTNSPLHF
.	many	TRBJ1-2	TRBV6-5	TGTGCCAGCAGTTACTCATACACAGGGTATCGTGGCTACACCTTC	CASSYSYTGYRGYTF
TRBD2	many	TRBJ2-7	TRBV6-5	TGTGCCAGCAGCTCTCGACTAGCGGGAGAGTACGAGCAGTACTTC	CASSSRLAGEYEQYF
.	many	TRBJ1-6	TRBV15	TGTGCCACCAGCACCGGGACATACGGCTCACCCCTCCACTTT	CATSTGTYGSPLHF
.	many	TRBJ1-1	TRBV28	TGTGCCAGCAGTTTTCCCTATATAGGCATGAACACTGAAGCTTTCTTT	CASSFPYIGMNTEAFF
.	.	TRBJ1-5	TRBV20-1	TGCAGTGCTAGGGCTGAGGGGTCGGGCAATCAGCCCCAGCATTTT	CSARAEGSGNQPQHF
TRBD1	many	TRBJ2-7	TRBV15	TGTGCCACCAGCAGAGACCTGACAGGGAACGAGCAGTACTTC	CATSRDLTGNEQYF
.	many	TRBJ1-5	TRBV11-2	TGTGCCAGCAGCTTAATCAGGGGAAATCAGCCCCAGCATTTT	CASSLIRGNQPQHF
.	.	TRBJ2-7	TRBV20-1	TGCAGTGCTGACCTGGGACCCACTACCCGTTTC	CSADLGPTTRF
.	many	TRBJ1-5	TRBV6-1	TGTGCCAGCAGTAAGGGAAATAGCAATCAGCCCCAGCATTTT	CASSKGNSNQPQHF
TRBD1	few	TRBJ2-2	TRBV5-1	TGCGCCAGCAGCCACCGGGACAGGGGAGGAAACACCGGGGAGCTGTTTTTT	CASSHRDRGGNTGELFF
.	.	TRBJ1-1	TRBV29-1	TGCAGCGTTCACCGGGCCCCGAACACTGAAGCTTTCTTT	CSVHRAPNTEAFF
.	many	TRBJ1-1	TRBV5-1	TGCGCCAGCAGCTTGGGAGCAGGGCTGAACACTGAAGCTTTCTTT	CASSLGAGLNTEAFF
TRBD1	many	TRBJ2-6	TRBV12-3/TRBV12-4	TGTGCCAGCAGCCCCACAGGGGGAGTGGCCAACGTCCTGACTTTC	CASSPTGGVANVLTF
.	.	TRBJ1-1	TRBV6-5	TGTGCCAGCAGTTTCTTTACCCCGGGACTCTTGCCCACTGAAGCTTTCTTT	CASSFFTPGLLPTEAFF
.	many	TRBJ2-2	TRBV2	TGTGCCAGCAGCTCCCCCAATCTGGGGGAGCTGTTTTTT	CASSSPNLGELFF
TRBD2	many	TRBJ2-5	TRBV11-2	TGTGCCAGCAGCCCAACGGGACTAGTCGAGACCCAGTACTTC	CASSPTGLVETQYF
.	.	TRBJ1-1	TRBV4-1	TGCGCCAGCAGCCTAGCTTTCACGACGTTCCGGAACACTGAAGCTTTCTTT	CASSLAFTTFRNTEAFF
.	.	TRBJ1-3	TRBV29-1	TGCAGCGTTGAGACACTCGGAAACACCATATATTTT	CSVETLGNTIYF
.	many	TRBJ1-1	TRBV7-8	TGTGCCACAGAAAACACTGAAGCTTTCTTT	CATENTEAFF
TRBD1	many	TRBJ2-7	TRBV6-1	TGTGCCAGCAGCCCCGGGACAGGGGGCCGGGGGCAGTACTTC	CASSPGTGGRGQYF
TRBD2	many	TRBJ2-7	TRBV19	TGTGCCAGTAGTATTGGCAAGCGGGGCTCCTACGAGCAGTACTTC	CASSIGKRGSYEQYF
TRBD1	.	TRBJ1-2	TRBV7-9	TGTGCCAGCAGCCGACAGGGGTACATCCTGGATGGCTACACCTTC	CASSRQGYILDGYTF
.	few	TRBJ2-4	TRBV28	TGTGCCAGCAGTTTAGAGGGGAGAGCCAAAAACATTCAGTACTTC	CASSLEGRAKNIQYF
TRBD1	.	TRBJ1-5	TRBV6-5	TGTGCCAGCAGTTGGGGACAGGGCCACAATCAGCCCCAGCATTTT	CASSWGQGHNQPQHF
TRBD2	many	TRBJ2-7	TRBV28	TGTGCCAGCAGTTTACCTCGACTAGCGGACAGCTACGAGCAGTACTTC	CASSLPRLADSYEQYF
.	many	TRBJ1-1	TRBV30	TGTGCCTCCCAAAATACAGTCAACACTGAAGCTTTCTTT	CASQNTVNTEAFF
.	many	TRBJ2-2	TRBV6-1	TGTGCCAGCAGAGACCTATGGGACACCGGGGAGCTGTTTTTT	CASRDLWDTGELFF
.	once	TRBJ1-2	TRBV11-2	TGTGCCAGCAGCTCAATGACAAGCAACTATGGCTACACCTTC	CASSSMTSNYGYTF
.	many	TRBJ1-3	TRBV12-3/TRBV12-4	TGTGCCAGCACTGTGAGCTCTGGAAACACCATATATTTT	CASTVSSGNTIYF
.	.	TRBJ1-5	TRBV6-1	TGTGCCAGCAGTGACACCCTCAATCAGCCCCAGCATTTT	CASSDTLNQPQHF
.	many	TRBJ2-7	TRBV28	TGTGCCAGCAGCCCCCCGGGACCCTCGAGGGAGCAGTACTTC	CASSPPGPSREQYF
.	many	TRBJ1-6	TRBV12-3/TRBV12-4	TGTGCCAGCAGTTTATGGGGGCATAATTCACCCCTCCACTTT	CASSLWGHNSPLHF
.	many	TRBJ2-3	TRBV6-4	TGTGCCAGCAGGCTGAACCTACAGTGGAGCACAGATACGCAGTATTTT	CASRLNLQWSTDTQYF
TRBD1	many	TRBJ2-7	TRBV20-1	TGCAGTGCTAGCCCGGACAGGGGGAGCCCCTACGAGCAGTACTTC	CSASPDRGSPYEQYF
.	many	TRBJ2-5	TRBV12-3/TRBV12-4	TGTGCCAGCAGCCCGGATGACGACCAAGAGACCCAGTACTTC	CASSPDDDQETQYF
TRBD1	many	TRBJ2-7	TRBV29-1	TGCAGCGTCGAATGGACAGGGGGTCGCCTCTCCTACGAGCAGTACTTC	CSVEWTGGRLSYEQYF
.	many	TRBJ2-7	TRBV2	TGTGCCAGCAGTGCAAAGGAGGGCCCCTACGAGCAGTACTTC	CASSAKEGPYEQYF
.	many	TRBJ1-6	TRBV27	TGTGCCAGCCAGTCCGGTTTTTCACCCCTCCACTTT	CASQSGFSPLHF
.	many	TRBJ2-2	TRBV27	TGTGCCAGCTCCCGAGGAGGTGTGAACACCGGGGAGCTGTTTTTT	CASSRGGVNTGELFF
TRBD1	many	TRBJ1-1	TRBV20-1	TGCAGTGCTAGAGATGTCAGGGGGCCGGGGACTGAAGCTTTCTTT	CSARDVRGPGTEAFF
TRBD1	many	TRBJ2-5	TRBV7-3	TGTGCCAGCAGCTACGGGACAGAAGAGACCCAGTACTTC	CASSYGTEETQYF
.	many	TRBJ1-5	TRBV19	TGTGCCAGTAGTATCGTGAGAAATCAGCCCCAGCATTTT	CASSIVRNQPQHF
.	many	TRBJ1-1	TRBV12-3/TRBV12-4	TGTGCCAGCAGTTTGGAAAGGTGGGGGATGACTTCCATGAACACTGAAGCTTTCTTT	CASSLERWGMTSMNTEAFF
TRBD1	many	TRBJ1-3	TRBV10-3	TGTGCCATCAGTGAGCCCGGGACAGCCTCTGGAAACACCATATATTTT	CAISEPGTASGNTIYF